What follows describes a single TCR beta chain. Execution of the assay was at deep level. Repertoires were generated with immunoSEQ multiplex PCR, while TCRdb's copy carries only in-frame clones and drops some. The profile shows 2.3 million or so clones, approximately 95% of them singletons. This record comes from a study of shared clonotypes between healthy human individuals. Study-level information: Each donor had three CD4 naive, three CD4 memory, two CD8 naive and one CD8 memory plate.

Germline CDR1 SGHAT, CDR2 FQDESV (reference sequence). V dropped 5 bases and J dropped 3 bases, with 11 bases sitting between them. The CDR3 is 14 amino acids. This receptor was obtained from a man between 18 and 35 years old in good health. Some clones in this sample may be carry-over from other donors' samples. Sequencing was performed on naive CD4+ T cells from PBMCs. The subset here: CD45RA+ positively selected. The chain couples TRBV11-1 to TRBJ2-1, with a weak D call TRBD1 (6 bases). CDR3 residues: CASSHDRFYNEQFF. The CDR3 region has the DNA TGTGCCAGCAGCCATGACAGGTTCTACAATGAGCAGTTCTTC.